Below, 20 T cell receptor beta chains from the same sample are listed, as sequenced in a study of T cells in localized non-small cell lung cancer (dated by TCRdb to the early 2020s). The library was obtained by the immunoSEQ multiplex PCR assay. TCRdb took this table from immuneACCESS and kept in-frame rearrangements with V and J called. Such tables lack part of the clones; where checked against another copy, unresolved V genes explain under half of the gap, and the rest is unexplained. Counted in this sample were about 77,000 clones; more than 70% of them appeared once. The top ten hold 20% to 25% of the sample. The input for sequencing was peripheral blood, taken before any cancer treatment. The receptors were gathered from a woman aged 40 to 75 with stage I squamous cell lung carcinoma.

The chain has TRBV7-3 and TRBJ2-3; D may correspond to TRBD1 or TRBD2 (6 bases each). The germline gives CDR1 SGHTA, CDR2 FQGTGA. This CDR3 has 14 residues. V lost 8 bases to trimming and J lost 4 bases, with 16 bases between them. In DNA, the CDR3 is TGTGCCAGCGCCCGGGGGCCTACGGCAGATACGCAGTATTTT. It codes for CASARGPTADTQYF. Full variable domain (missing parts from reference TRBV7-3 and TRBJ2-3): GAGVSQTPSNKVTEKGKYVELRCDPISGHTALYWYRQSLGQGPEFLIYFQGTGAADDSGLPNDRFFAVRPEGSVSTLKIQRTERGDSAVYLCASARGPTADTQYFGPGTRLTVL.

This rearrangement joins TRBV7-8 to TRBJ1-1; D uncertain. The CDR3 totals 14 residues. Trimming stripped 5 bases from V and 4 bases from J, with 14 bases between. Per germline, CDR1 SGHVS and CDR2 FQNEAQ. The CDR3 DNA sequence: TGTGCCAGCAGCCCAGATGAGGTCAGCACTGAAGCTTTCTTT. As protein: CASSPDEVSTEAFF.

This chain joins TRBV2 and TRBJ2-2; no clear D gene. Looked up from germline, CDR1 is SNHLY and CDR2 is FYNNEI. Trimming took 5 bases from V and 5 from J, leaving 6 bases between them. The CDR3 has 12 amino acids. The CDR3 is CASSRLTGELFF. DNA for the CDR3: TGTGCCAGCAGTCGATTAACCGGGGAGCTGTTTTTT.

The sample holds one count of this clone. The chain is built from TRBV29-1 and TRBJ1-5; a weak D match, TRBD1 (5 bases). Trimming cost V 5 bases and J 1 base, with 9 bases left between them. This CDR3 has 13 amino acids. The germline gives CDR1 SQVTM, CDR2 ANQGSEA. This chain's CDR3 is CSVSGESNQPQHF. The CDR3 DNA reads TGCAGCGTTTCGGGGGAGAGCAATCAGCCCCAGCATTTT.

This chain joins TRBV5-1 and TRBJ2-1; 11 nucleotides match TRBD2. Looked up from germline, CDR1 is SGHRS and CDR2 is YFSETQ. This CDR3 is 15 amino acids long. V lost 6 bases and J lost 6; bases outside the gene matches: 8. CDR3 amino acids: CASTALAGGGNEQFF. In DNA form, the CDR3 reads TGCGCCAGCACGGCTCTAGCGGGGGGAGGCAATGAGCAGTTCTTC.

The J gene is TRBJ2-3, the V gene TRBV15; TRBD1 or TRBD2 may be the D gene (5 bases each). V was shortened by 7 bases and J by 4 bases, with 15 bases between the two germline ends. This CDR3 has 14 residues. Germline CDR1 is LNHNV and CDR2 is YYDKDF (reference sequence). The CDR3 region has the DNA TGTGCCACCACCCTTGGGACCCCACCAGATACGCAGTATTTT. Amino acids: CATTLGTPPDTQYF. Complete variable domain (other parts from reference TRBV15 and TRBJ2-3): DAMVIQNPRYQVTQFGKPVTLSCSQTLNHNVMYWYQQKSSQAPKLLFHYYDKDFNNEADTPDNFQSRRPNTSFCFLDIRSPGLGDTAMYLCATTLGTPPDTQYFGPGTRLTVL.

J is TRBJ1-4 and V is TRBV29-1; D not resolved. Germline values: CDR1 SQVTM, CDR2 ANQGSEA. The CDR3 loop spans 13 amino acids. The DNA for the CDR3 is TGCAGTGCCTCTAGGCACACTAATGAAAAACTGTTTTTT. This gives the protein CSASRHTNEKLFF. Combining the CDR3 with reference TRBV29-1 and TRBJ1-4 gives the whole variable domain SAVISQKPSRDICQRGTSLTIQCQVDSQVTMMFWYRQQPGQSLTLIATANQGSEATYESGFVIDKFPISRPNLTFSTLTVSNMSPEDSSIYLCSASRHTNEKLFFGSGTQLSVL.

The chain combines TRBV30 with TRBJ1-2; D unclear. Germline V gives CDR1 GTSNPN, CDR2 SVGIG (reference sequence). V was shortened by 0 bases and J by 14 bases, with 13 bases between the two germline ends. This CDR3 spans 11 amino acids. The CDR3 sequence: CAWSVLGRVTF. Written as DNA, the CDR3 is TGTGCCTGGAGTGTACTGGGGAGAGTTACCTTC. Drawing the rest from reference TRBV30 and TRBJ1-2, the complete variable domain is SQTIHQWPATLVQPVGSPLSLECTVEGTSNPNLYWYRQAAGRGLQLLFYSVGIGQISSEVPQNLSASRPQDRQFILSSKKLLLSDSGFYLCAWSVLGRVTFGSGTRLTVV.

The table lists this clone with a few counts. The rearrangement uses TRBV9 and TRBJ2-1; TRBD2 matches at 10 bases. The CDR3 is 16 residues long. Per the germline V gene, CDR1 is SGDLS and CDR2 is YYNGEE. J lost 3 bases, V lost 0 bases, and 3 bases had no gene match. The CDR3 coding sequence is TGTGCCAGCAGCGTAGGTCTAGCGGGGGACTACAATGAGCAGTTCTTC. Its translation is CASSVGLAGDYNEQFF.

The chain is built from TRBV6-5 and TRBJ2-5; 12 bases align to TRBD2. The germline gives CDR1 MNHEY, CDR2 SVGAGI. V trimming: 5 bases; J trimming: 5 bases; junction bases outside the gene matches: 3. The length of the CDR3 is 14 residues. DNA for the CDR3: TGTGCCAGCAGTCTAGCGGGGGGGCTTGAGACCCAGTACTTC. It yields the protein CASSLAGGLETQYF.

The V and J genes are TRBV7-2 and TRBJ2-6; tentative D call: TRBD2 (6 bases). The CDR3 totals 19 residues. The V gene lost 0 bases and the J gene lost 0 bases, with 15 bases spanning the gap. Germline CDR1 SGHTA, CDR2 FQGNSA. DNA for the CDR3: TGTGCCAGCAGCTTAGCGAGGAGGGCGCTAAGCTCTGGGGCCAACGTCCTGACTTTC. It specifies CASSLARRALSSGANVLTF.

The V call is TRBV27, the J call TRBJ1-4; the match to TRBD1 covers 7 bases. With V trimmed by 0 bases and J by 8 bases, 6 bases remained unmatched. The CDR3 is made up of 15 amino acids. Germline CDR1 is MNHEY and CDR2 is SMNVEV (reference sequence). Here the CDR3 DNA reads TGTGCCAGCAGTTTATCCGTCAGGGGGGGAGAAAAACTGTTTTTT. As protein: CASSLSVRGGEKLFF.

CDR3 protein: CAWSVRTGNQPQHF. In DNA form, the CDR3 reads TGTGCCTGGAGTGTACGGACGGGAAATCAGCCCCAGCATTTT. The rearrangement joins TRBV30 to TRBJ1-5; D is undetermined. The CDR3 covers 14 residues. V lost 0 bases and J 4 bases, leaving 10 bases between the germline ends. CDR1 GTSNPN and CDR2 SVGIG come from the germline V gene (reference sequence).

The gene calls are TRBV4-1 and TRBJ2-7, with D perhaps TRBD1 (6 bases). CDR1 and CDR2 from the germline V gene are MGHRA and YSYEKL. Trimming left V 1 base short and J 3 bases short, with 13 bases between. The CDR3 is made up of 15 amino acids. This CDR3 is CASSQVGQGNYEQYF. The CDR3 nucleotides are TGCGCCAGCAGCCAAGTTGGGCAGGGGAACTACGAGCAGTACTTC.

This rearrangement joins TRBV19 to TRBJ1-2, with unresolved D. From germline, CDR1 is LNHDA and CDR2 SQIVND (reference sequence). Trimming left V 7 bases short and J 2 bases short, with 14 bases between. CDR3 length: 14 amino acids. The chain's CDR3 is CASTRGGRNYGYTF. Here the CDR3 DNA reads TGTGCCAGTACCCGGGGAGGGCGGAACTATGGCTACACCTTC.

Only one count was recorded for this clone. The V call is TRBV5-6, the J call TRBJ1-1; D unresolved. Germline lookup yields CDR1 SGHDT and CDR2 YYEEEE. Trimming took 4 bases from V and 1 from J, leaving 17 bases between them. The CDR3 spans 16 residues. The CDR3 DNA is TGTGCCAGCAGCCCGAGCCGGTTTTGGGAGAACACTGAAGCTTTCTTT. Protein: CASSPSRFWENTEAFF.

The chain carries TRBV18 and TRBJ1-6; D might be TRBD1 (5 bases). CDR1 is KGHSH, CDR2 LQKENI, per germline. Trimming took off 2 bases at V and 7 bases at J, with 15 bases between the two ends. CDR3 size: 16 residues. Here the CDR3 reads CASSPSGGPRNSPLHF. The CDR3 DNA is TGTGCCAGCTCACCAAGTGGGGGACCCAGGAATTCACCCCTCCACTTT.

This chain connects TRBV4-1 to TRBJ2-2, with 7 bases fitting TRBD1. Germline assignment: CDR1 MGHRA and CDR2 YSYEKL. V lost 4 bases and J lost 7; bases outside the gene matches: 3. The CDR3 sequence is 13 residues long. The CDR3 DNA is TGCGCCAGCAGCCCCGACAGGGTCGGGGAGCTGTTTTTT. Its translation: CASSPDRVGELFF.

V and J are TRBV29-1 and TRBJ1-2; 8 bases agree with TRBD1. Germline assignment: CDR1 SQVTM and CDR2 ANQGSEA. V lost 3 bases and J lost 3; bases outside the gene matches: 6. The CDR3 consists of 14 residues. CDR3 DNA: TGCAGCGTTGAGTCTAACAGGGGGTACTATGGCTACACCTTC. Its protein product is CSVESNRGYYGYTF.

V usage is TRBV4-2 and J usage is TRBJ2-1; possible D gene TRBD2, 5 bases. The germline gives CDR1 LGHNA, CDR2 YNFKEQ. V lost 1 base, J lost 4 bases, and 8 bases lay in between. The CDR3 covers 14 residues. CDR3: CASSQGRAYNEQFF. The CDR3 DNA reads TGTGCCAGCAGCCAAGGGCGGGCGTACAATGAGCAGTTCTTC.